The subject of this entry is one T cell receptor beta chain. The data were taken from a study of blood T cell repertoires in COVID-19. Background on the study: The United States, Italy and Spain supplied acute and convalescent COVID-19 samples. The cDNA or gDNA used as material had been derived from T cells, B-cell-depleted T cells, or PBMCs.

In germline, CDR1 is SGHTA, CDR2 FQGTGA. Deletions cut 3 bases from V and 0 bases from J, with 9 bases between. The CDR3 sequence is 15 residues long. Source study methods: For nucleated cells, counts were estimated from reference gene primer amplification. Assay used: immunoSEQ multiplex PCR; TCRdb lists only in-frame clones, some missing. The DNA gave D and trimming, while V, J and clone size come from that table. The data hold about 140,000 clones, with 84% observed a single time. The sample comprised peripheral blood. The TCR comes from a woman in her sixties or seventies with acute or convalescent COVID-19. The chain has TRBV7-3 and TRBJ2-1; TRBD1 is a possible D gene (5 bases). The CDR3 loop is CASSFEDSSYNEQFF. The CDR3 DNA sequence: TGTGCCAGCAGCTTTGAAGACAGCTCCTACAATGAGCAGTTCTTC.